This section outlines one TCR beta chain sequence together with its context. The antigen is not known. CDR3 length: 18 amino acids. The germline V gene has CDR1 LGHNA and CDR2 YNFKEQ. With 0 bases removed from V and 1 base from J, the gap between germline ends came to 18 bases. A multiplex PCR was run with 60 Vbeta primers and 13 Jbeta primers. Some clones are missing from TCRdb's copy, which holds only in-frame ones; the method was immunoSEQ multiplex PCR. The repertoire holds 130,000 to 150,000 clones, roughly 70% seen once, with about 4.5% in the top ten. This record comes from a study of cytomegalovirus exposure and HLA in healthy donors. Study-wide findings and caveats: According to a later analysis, donors in an Asian-associated ancestry cluster reportedly had fewer N-insertions than the approximately 670-donor mean. Under in vitro conditions, a few CMV-associated chains were confirmed as specific for CMV antigens. With DRB1 most and HLA-C fewest, TCR association rates differed between HLA loci in a later analysis. Earlier analysis looked at TCR beta V segments, and most were productive about 87% or about 30% of the time.

The clonotype originates from a man between 60 and 75 years old in good health and CMV-seronegative. The V and J genes are TRBV4-2 and TRBJ1-1; D may be TRBD1 (5 bases). The sample consisted of PBMCs. CDR3 coding DNA: TGTGCCAGCAGCCAAGATGGGTTAACGGGAGGGGCGAACACTGAAGCTTTCTTT. Its protein product is CASSQDGLTGGANTEAFF.